This TCR beta chain is from a study of cytomegalovirus exposure and HLA in healthy donors. CDR3 length: 16 residues. Unmatched junction bases numbered 13, after V lost 6 bases and J lost 2 bases. Germline V lookup: CDR1 SNHLY, CDR2 FYNNEI. 60 Vbeta and 13 Jbeta primers were used in PCR. Libraries were prepared by immunoSEQ multiplex PCR; TCRdb keeps only in-frame clonotypes and omits some of them. The sample comprises under 150,000 clones, 67% of which are singletons, and over 6.5% rests with the top ten. This clone was detected only once. The receptor was isolated from a man aged 18 to 30 in good health and CMV-seropositive. The rearrangement links TRBV2 to TRBJ2-7, with 7 bases fitting TRBD1. The source material was PBMCs. CDR3 sequence: CASRTTGSRLTYEQYF. Written as DNA, the CDR3 is TGTGCCAGCAGGACGACAGGGAGCAGACTTACCTACGAGCAGTACTTC.